Listed here is a single T cell receptor beta chain. This sample was taken from a study of cytomegalovirus exposure and HLA in healthy donors. Germline CDR1 MNHNS, CDR2 SASEGT. The CDR3 is 17 residues long. V was pared by 5 bases and J by 8 bases, with 12 bases of the junction left unmatched. Donors were nominally healthy when sampled, though unrecorded immune exposures were likely. Primers: 60 Vbeta forward and 13 Jbeta reverse. Profiling relied on immunoSEQ multiplex PCR, and the TCRdb table lists in-frame clones only, not all of them. The profile shows tens of thousands of clones, about two thirds of them singletons.

V is TRBV6-1 and J is TRBJ2-1; 13 nucleotides match TRBD2. This clonotype originated in a woman aged 40-49 years in good health and CMV-seropositive. Sequenced material: PBMCs. The CDR3 DNA reads as TGTGCCAGCAGTCAAGGGGGGACTAGCGGGACTTGGGATGAGCAGTTCTTC. The encoded protein is CASSQGGTSGTWDEQFF.